Listed below are T cell receptor beta chains from one sample, sequenced in a study of blood T cell repertoires in COVID-19. Profiling relied on immunoSEQ multiplex PCR, and the TCRdb table lists in-frame clones only, not all of them. The data show about 110,000 clones, 70% to 90% seen once. Sequenced sample: peripheral blood. The receptors stem from a human donor in a cohort sampled during active COVID-19. The CDR3 runs from the conserved cysteine through the conserved F or W. The D gene is left open where the match is weak. Not every row has a clone size; where given, it reads once, few, many or a size class.

abundance: -; v_gene: TRBV5-1; j_gene: TRBJ2-2; d_gene: TRBD2; CDR3nt: TGCGCCAGCAGCTTCGGTAGCGGGGGGGCTGGCACCGGGGAGCTGTTTTTT; CDR3aa: CASSFGSGGAGTGELFF
abundance: -; v_gene: TRBV5-1; j_gene: TRBJ2-5; d_gene: -; CDR3nt: TGCGCCAGCAGCTTGGACAGGGAAACGGAGACCCAGTACTTC; CDR3aa: CASSLDRETETQYF
abundance: -; v_gene: TRBV19; j_gene: TRBJ2-7; d_gene: TRBD1; CDR3nt: TGTGCCAGTAGTAGGGCAGGGGGCACCTACGAGCAGTACTTC; CDR3aa: CASSRAGGTYEQYF
abundance: few; v_gene: TRBV28; j_gene: TRBJ2-1; d_gene: -; CDR3nt: TGTGCCAGCAGTTTGGCAACCCTAGGAAGCGCGAATGAGCAGTTCTTC; CDR3aa: CASSLATLGSANEQFF
abundance: -; v_gene: TRBV4-2; j_gene: TRBJ2-1; d_gene: TRBD2; CDR3nt: TGTGCCAGCAGCCAAGAAACTAGCGGGTCGGGTGAGCAGTTCTTC; CDR3aa: CASSQETSGSGEQFF
abundance: -; v_gene: TRBV7-6; j_gene: TRBJ1-5; d_gene: -; CDR3nt: TGTGCCAGCAGCTTAGAGCCGACATATAGCAATCAGCCCCAGCATTTT; CDR3aa: CASSLEPTYSNQPQHF
abundance: once; v_gene: TRBV2; j_gene: TRBJ2-7; d_gene: TRBD2; CDR3nt: TGTGCCAGCAGTCAGGGACTAGCCGTTTACGAGCAGTACTTC; CDR3aa: CASSQGLAVYEQYF
abundance: -; v_gene: TRBV7-6; j_gene: TRBJ2-7; d_gene: TRBD2; CDR3nt: TGTGCCAGCAGCTCGAGCGGGGCGTACGAGCAGTACTTC; CDR3aa: CASSSSGAYEQYF
abundance: -; v_gene: TRBV7-2; j_gene: TRBJ1-6; d_gene: -; CDR3nt: TGTGCCAGCAGCTTCCAAAACAGGGCCAATAATTCACCCCTCCACTTT; CDR3aa: CASSFQNRANNSPLHF
abundance: -; v_gene: TRBV7-8; j_gene: TRBJ1-1; d_gene: -; CDR3nt: TGTGCCAGCAGCCCCCGCTCAGGGAACACTGAAGCTTTCTTT; CDR3aa: CASSPRSGNTEAFF
abundance: -; v_gene: TRBV7-3; j_gene: TRBJ2-3; d_gene: TRBD2; CDR3nt: TGTGCCAGCAGCCCTACCGGGCTAGCGGGAGGGAGCACAGATACGCAGTATTTT; CDR3aa: CASSPTGLAGGSTDTQYF
abundance: -; v_gene: TRBV11-3; j_gene: TRBJ1-1; d_gene: -; CDR3nt: TGTGCCAGCAGCGTAGAGGCCACTGAAGCTTTCTTT; CDR3aa: CASSVEATEAFF
abundance: -; v_gene: TRBV7-6; j_gene: TRBJ1-2; d_gene: -; CDR3nt: TGTGCCAGCAGCTTAGGGGCCGGGGAAACTAACTATGGCTACACCTTC; CDR3aa: CASSLGAGETNYGYTF
abundance: -; v_gene: TRBV9; j_gene: TRBJ1-3; d_gene: TRBD1; CDR3nt: TGTGCCAGCAGCTCCCACGCGGGACAGGCGTTT; CDR3aa: CASSSHAGQAF
abundance: -; v_gene: TRBV7-2; j_gene: TRBJ1-2; d_gene: TRBD1; CDR3nt: TGTGCCAGCAGCTTACTGGGACAGGGAGACTATGGCTACACCTTC; CDR3aa: CASSLLGQGDYGYTF
abundance: -; v_gene: TRBV19; j_gene: TRBJ1-4; d_gene: -; CDR3nt: TGTGCCAGTAGTATCTATAATGAAAAACTGTTTTTT; CDR3aa: CASSIYNEKLFF
abundance: -; v_gene: TRBV5-1; j_gene: TRBJ2-6; d_gene: TRBD1; CDR3nt: TGCGCCAGCAGCTCCGATCCGGGACAGGGGGCGCGAATCCAAAGCTTC; CDR3aa: CASSSDPGQGARIQSF
abundance: -; v_gene: TRBV10-2; j_gene: TRBJ2-7; d_gene: -; CDR3nt: TGCGCCAGCAGTGGGCCCGGGGTGGGTCCCGAGCAGTACTTC; CDR3aa: CASSGPGVGPEQYF
abundance: -; v_gene: TRBV20-1; j_gene: TRBJ1-6; d_gene: -; CDR3nt: TGCAGTGCGTCGACGGGTTCACCCCTCCACTTT; CDR3aa: CSASTGSPLHF
abundance: -; v_gene: TRBV4-1; j_gene: TRBJ2-5; d_gene: TRBD1; CDR3nt: TGCGCCAGCAGCCCAGGGGGTTCGGAGACCCAGTACTTC; CDR3aa: CASSPGGSETQYF
abundance: -; v_gene: TRBV6-1; j_gene: TRBJ1-5; d_gene: -; CDR3nt: TGTGCCAGCAGTGAGAGGCCGCAGCCCCAGCATTTT; CDR3aa: CASSERPQPQHF
abundance: few; v_gene: TRBV4-2; j_gene: TRBJ2-7; d_gene: TRBD2; CDR3nt: TGTGCCAGCAGCCAAGCGCTAGCGGGGGGCCTCTACGAGCAGTACTTC; CDR3aa: CASSQALAGGLYEQYF
abundance: once; v_gene: TRBV9; j_gene: TRBJ1-1; d_gene: TRBD1; CDR3nt: TGTGCCAGCAGCGTATGGACAGGAAAAGGAACTGAAGCTTTCTTT; CDR3aa: CASSVWTGKGTEAFF
abundance: -; v_gene: TRBV2; j_gene: TRBJ1-2; d_gene: TRBD1; CDR3nt: TGTGCCAGGGCCAAGATAAAGACAGGGGGCCTCTTTAACTATGGCTACACCTTC; CDR3aa: CARAKIKTGGLFNYGYTF
abundance: -; v_gene: TRBV2; j_gene: TRBJ2-7; d_gene: TRBD2; CDR3nt: TGTGCCAGCAGTGCTCGAGCTTGGACCGGGACTAGCGGCTACGAGCAGTACTTC; CDR3aa: CASSARAWTGTSGYEQYF
abundance: -; v_gene: TRBV9; j_gene: TRBJ1-1; d_gene: -; CDR3nt: TGTGCCAGCAGCGTCGGTCCGCACACTGAAGCTTTCTTT; CDR3aa: CASSVGPHTEAFF
abundance: -; v_gene: TRBV19; j_gene: TRBJ2-7; d_gene: TRBD1; CDR3nt: TGTGCCACTTCAAGGACAGGGGGCTACGAGCAGTACTTC; CDR3aa: CATSRTGGYEQYF
abundance: -; v_gene: TRBV6-5; j_gene: TRBJ1-4; d_gene: -; CDR3nt: TGTGCCAGCAGTCGAGGGGGTAGTAATGAAAAACTGTTTTTT; CDR3aa: CASSRGGSNEKLFF
abundance: -; v_gene: TRBV5-1; j_gene: TRBJ2-5; d_gene: TRBD2; CDR3nt: TGCGCCAGCGCCGGACTAGCGGGGGGGTACCAAGAGACCCAGTACTTC; CDR3aa: CASAGLAGGYQETQYF
abundance: -; v_gene: TRBV9; j_gene: TRBJ2-7; d_gene: TRBD1; CDR3nt: TGTGCCAGCAGCGTAGGCGGCAGGGGGTCCTACGAGCAGTACTTC; CDR3aa: CASSVGGRGSYEQYF
abundance: -; v_gene: TRBV18; j_gene: TRBJ1-1; d_gene: -; CDR3nt: TGTGCCAGCTCACGACCGGGACAATCGAACACTGAAGCTTTCTTT; CDR3aa: CASSRPGQSNTEAFF
abundance: -; v_gene: TRBV27; j_gene: TRBJ2-5; d_gene: TRBD1; CDR3nt: TGTGCCAGCAGTTGGGACAGCCAAGAGACCCAGTACTTC; CDR3aa: CASSWDSQETQYF